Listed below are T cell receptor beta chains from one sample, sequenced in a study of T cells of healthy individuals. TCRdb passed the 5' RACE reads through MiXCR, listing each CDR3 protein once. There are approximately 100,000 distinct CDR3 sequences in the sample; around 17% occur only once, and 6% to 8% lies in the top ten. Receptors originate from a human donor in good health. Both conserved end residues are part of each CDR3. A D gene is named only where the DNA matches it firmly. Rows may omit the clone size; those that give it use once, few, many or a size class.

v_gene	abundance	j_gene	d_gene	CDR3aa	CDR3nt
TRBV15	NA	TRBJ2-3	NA	CATSRDPRGGNTQYF	TGTGCCACCAGCAGAGATCCGAGGGGGGGAAATACGCAGTATTTT
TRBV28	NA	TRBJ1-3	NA	CASSPTLASGNTIYF	TGTGCCAGCAGTCCTACATTAGCCTCTGGAAACACCATATATTTT
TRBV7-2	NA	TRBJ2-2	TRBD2	CASSPVRISGTGELFF	TGTGCCAGCAGCCCCGTGCGTATTAGCGGGACCGGGGAGCTGTTTTTT
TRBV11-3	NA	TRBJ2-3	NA	CASSERGDTQYF	TGTGCCAGCTCCGAGAGAGGAGATACGCAGTATTTT
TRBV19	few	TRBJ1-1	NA	CASIIREGNTEAFF	TGTGCCAGTATAATTCGGGAGGGGAACACTGAAGCTTTCTTT
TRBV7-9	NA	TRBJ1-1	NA	CASSWWGIPEAFF	TGTGCCAGCAGCTGGTGGGGGATCCCTGAAGCTTTCTTT
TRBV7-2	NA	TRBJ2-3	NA	CASSPYAAGTFTDTQYF	TGTGCCAGCAGCCCTTATGCGGCGGGGACTTTCACAGATACGCAGTATTTT
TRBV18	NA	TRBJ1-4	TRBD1	CASSHDRGEKLFF	TGTGCCAGCTCACATGACAGGGGTGAAAAACTGTTTTTT
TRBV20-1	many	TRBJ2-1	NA	CSARDHSYNEQFF	TGCAGTGCTAGAGACCACTCCTACAATGAGCAGTTCTTC
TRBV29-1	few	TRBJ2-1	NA	CSVGGTEQFF	TGCAGCGTTGGGGGGACGGAGCAGTTCTTC
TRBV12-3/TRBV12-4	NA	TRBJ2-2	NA	CASSLGVGTQNTGELFF	TGTGCCAGCAGTCTGGGGGTCGGGACACAGAACACCGGGGAGCTGTTTTTT
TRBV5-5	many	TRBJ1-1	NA	CASSLRQVNTEAFF	TGTGCCAGCAGCTTGCGACAGGTGAACACTGAAGCTTTCTTT
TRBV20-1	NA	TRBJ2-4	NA	CSASSLTTGAQNIQYF	TGCAGTGCTAGCTCCCTCACCACTGGGGCCCAAAACATTCAGTACTTC
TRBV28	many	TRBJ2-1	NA	CASSSLLRIGGEQFF	TGTGCCAGCAGTTCCCTCTTGCGAATAGGAGGTGAGCAGTTCTTC
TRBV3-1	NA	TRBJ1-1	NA	CASSRGSLEAFF	TGTGCCAGCAGCCGGGGGTCCCTTGAAGCTTTCTTT
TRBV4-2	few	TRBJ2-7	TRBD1	CASSQVKTGMTYEQYF	TGTGCCAGCAGCCAAGTTAAGACAGGGATGACCTACGAGCAGTACTTC
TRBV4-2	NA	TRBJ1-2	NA	CASSQDWTAGYTF	TGTGCCAGCAGCCAAGACTGGACAGCCGGCTACACCTTC
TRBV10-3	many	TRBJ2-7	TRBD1	CAISTGQSYEQYF	TGTGCCATCAGTACGGGACAGAGCTACGAGCAGTACTTC
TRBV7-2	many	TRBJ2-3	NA	CASSSGIVSRAQYF	TGTGCCAGCAGCTCTGGGATTGTCTCCCGAGCGCAGTATTTT
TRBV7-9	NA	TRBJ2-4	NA	CASSPSGVDIQYF	TGTGCCAGCAGCCCATCCGGAGTTGACATTCAGTACTTC
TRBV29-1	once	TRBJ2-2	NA	CSVAGSGELFF	TGCAGCGTTGCGGGCAGTGGGGAGCTGTTTTTT
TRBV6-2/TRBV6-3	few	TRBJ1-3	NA	CASSFRRIPGNTIYF	TGTGCCAGCAGTTTCCGACGAATACCTGGAAACACCATATATTTT
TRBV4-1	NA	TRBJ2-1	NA	CASSQVITGAGEQFF	TGCGCCAGCAGCCAAGTTATTACGGGGGCAGGTGAGCAGTTCTTC
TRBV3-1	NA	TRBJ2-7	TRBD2	CASSHYLAGASYEQYF	TGTGCCAGCAGCCACTACCTAGCGGGGGCCTCCTACGAGCAGTACTTC
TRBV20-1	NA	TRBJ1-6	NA	CSARGGPSYNSPLHF	TGCAGTGCTAGAGGGGGACCTTCGTATAATTCACCCCTCCACTTT
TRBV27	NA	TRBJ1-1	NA	CASSSEGIAEAFF	TGTGCCAGCAGTTCGGAGGGAATTGCTGAAGCTTTCTTT
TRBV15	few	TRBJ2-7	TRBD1	CATSRESGTGSYEQYF	TGTGCCACCAGCAGAGAATCGGGGACAGGATCCTACGAGCAGTACTTC
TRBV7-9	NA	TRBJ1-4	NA	CASSFIATNEKLFF	TGTGCCAGCAGCTTCATCGCAACTAATGAAAAACTGTTTTTT
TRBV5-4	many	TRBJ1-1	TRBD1	CASSSMNRGPEAFF	TGTGCCAGCAGCTCAATGAACAGGGGGCCCGAAGCTTTCTTT
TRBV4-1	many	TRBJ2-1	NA	CASSQESRLQYNEQFF	TGCGCCAGCAGCCAAGAGAGTCGCTTGCAGTACAATGAGCAGTTCTTC
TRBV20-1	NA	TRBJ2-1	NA	CSAPLARGVNNEQFF	TGCAGTGCCCCACTAGCAAGGGGCGTAAACAATGAGCAGTTCTTC
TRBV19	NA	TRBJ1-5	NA	CASSPLGVNQPQHF	TGTGCCAGTAGTCCCCTCGGAGTCAATCAGCCCCAGCATTTT
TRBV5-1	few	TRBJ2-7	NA	CASSTGTLGYEQYF	TGCGCCAGCAGCACGGGGACACTAGGCTACGAGCAGTACTTC
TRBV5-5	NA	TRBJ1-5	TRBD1	CASSWGTGDNQPQHF	TGTGCCAGCAGCTGGGGGACAGGGGACAATCAGCCCCAGCATTTT
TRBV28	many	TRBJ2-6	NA	CASSPWTELSGANVLTF	TGTGCCAGCAGTCCCTGGACCGAATTATCTGGGGCCAACGTCCTGACTTTC
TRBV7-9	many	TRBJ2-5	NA	CASSLEAETQYF	TGTGCCAGCAGCCTCGAGGCAGAGACCCAGTACTTC
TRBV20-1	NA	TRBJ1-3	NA	CSARDWGRRPLRNTIYF	TGCAGTGCTAGAGATTGGGGGAGGAGACCCCTCCGGAACACCATATATTTT
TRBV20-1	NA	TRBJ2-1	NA	CSASGQGPSSYNEQFF	TGCAGTGCTAGTGGTCAGGGACCAAGCTCCTACAATGAGCAGTTCTTC
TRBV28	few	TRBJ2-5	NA	CASSLVTLPETQYF	TGTGCCAGCAGTTTAGTGACTCTCCCAGAGACCCAGTACTTC
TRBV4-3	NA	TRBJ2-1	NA	CASSRFREAYNEQFF	TGCGCCAGCAGCCGCTTCAGGGAGGCCTACAATGAGCAGTTCTTC
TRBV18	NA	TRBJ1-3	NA	CASSPDRNSGNTIYF	TGTGCCAGCTCCCCTGACAGGAACTCTGGAAACACCATATATTTT
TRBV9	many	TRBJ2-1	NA	CASSVGSGSSYNEQFF	TGTGCCAGCAGCGTAGGATCGGGGAGCTCCTACAATGAGCAGTTCTTC
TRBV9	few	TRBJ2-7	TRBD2	CASSGTGTSGSSEQYF	TGTGCCAGCAGCGGGACCGGGACTAGCGGGAGTAGCGAGCAGTACTTC
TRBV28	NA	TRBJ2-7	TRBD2	CASRTTSGRAYEQYF	TGTGCCAGCAGGACTACTAGCGGGAGGGCCTACGAGCAGTACTTC
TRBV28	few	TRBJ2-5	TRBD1	CASSLPAGGWVEETQYF	TGTGCCAGCAGCCTCCCCGCAGGGGGCTGGGTTGAAGAGACCCAGTACTTC
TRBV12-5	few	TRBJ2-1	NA	CASGHYNEQFF	TGTGCTAGTGGCCATTACAATGAGCAGTTCTTC
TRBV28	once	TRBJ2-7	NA	CASRGQGGEQYF	TGTGCCAGCAGAGGACAGGGAGGGGAGCAGTACTTC
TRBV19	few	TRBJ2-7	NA	CASTSSGTASSYEQYF	TGTGCCAGTACCTCCTCCGGGACCGCGAGCTCCTACGAGCAGTACTTC
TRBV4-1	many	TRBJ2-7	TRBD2	CASSPERDYYEQYF	TGCGCCAGCAGCCCTGAGCGGGACTACTACGAGCAGTACTTC
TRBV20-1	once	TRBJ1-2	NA	CSARDISQGDDYTF	TGCAGTGCTAGAGATATATCCCAGGGCGACGACTACACCTTC
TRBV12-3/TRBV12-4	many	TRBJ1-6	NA	CASSLGRGSPLHF	TGTGCCAGCAGTTTGGGCAGGGGATCACCCCTCCACTTT
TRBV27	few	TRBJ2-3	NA	CASSLQYF	TGTGCCAGCAGCCTGCAGTATTTT
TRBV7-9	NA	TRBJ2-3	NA	CASSFRSSTDTQYF	TGTGCCAGCAGCTTCAGGAGTAGCACAGATACGCAGTATTTT
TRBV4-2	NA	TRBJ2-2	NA	CASSQRGVNTGELFF	TGTGCCAGCAGCCAAAGGGGGGTTAACACCGGGGAGCTGTTTTTT
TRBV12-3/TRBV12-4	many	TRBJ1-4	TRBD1	CASSFGTGASLANEKLFF	TGTGCCAGCAGTTTCGGGACAGGAGCCTCCTTGGCTAATGAAAAACTGTTTTTT
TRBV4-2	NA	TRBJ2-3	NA	CASSQGKGTDTQYF	TGTGCCAGCAGCCAAGGAAAGGGCACAGATACGCAGTATTTT
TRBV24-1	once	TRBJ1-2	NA	CATRWLKNYGYTF	TGTGCCACCAGGTGGCTTAAGAACTATGGCTACACCTTC
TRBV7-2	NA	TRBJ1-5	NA	CASSSGGHQPQHF	TGTGCCAGCAGCTCCGGGGGACATCAGCCCCAGCATTTT
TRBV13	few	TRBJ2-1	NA	CASTYGAHGEQFF	TGTGCCAGCACCTACGGCGCTCACGGTGAGCAGTTCTTC